These T cell receptor beta chains were read from a single sample in a study of T cell changes during pregnancy in multiple sclerosis. Produced via immunoSEQ multiplex PCR; TCRdb's table is partial and in-frame only. The sample holds under 25,000 clones; about 83% are singletons and the top ten take less than 9%. This sample comprised CD8+ T cells from peripheral blood mononuclear cells, obtained before pregnancy. The receptors were gathered from a female donor with multiple sclerosis, enrolled in a pregnancy study. Each CDR3 is given with its conserved first and last residue. Each record gives: CDR3 protein, CDR3 DNA, V gene, CDR3 length, J gene, clone size, D gene. D genes are given only for firm matches. Expanded clones get a size class; other rows say once, few or many, or leave the size out.

CASSPGGADNSYEQYF,TGTGCCAGCAGCCCCGGGGGAGCGGATAATTCCTACGAGCAGTACTTC,TRBV9,16,TRBJ2-7,.,.
CATSREDRVAYEQYF,TGTGCCACCAGCAGAGAGGACAGGGTGGCCTACGAGCAGTACTTC,TRBV15,15,TRBJ2-7,.,TRBD1
CASSEARTARYYNEQFF,TGTGCCAGCAGTGAAGCGCGGACAGCCAGATACTACAATGAGCAGTTCTTC,TRBV6-1,17,TRBJ2-1,.,.
CASSWAGQRGNQPQHF,TGCGCCAGCAGCTGGGCGGGACAGAGAGGCAATCAGCCCCAGCATTTT,TRBV5-1,16,TRBJ1-5,.,TRBD1
CASSDTGSYEQYF,TGTGCCAGCAGTGATACGGGATCCTACGAGCAGTACTTC,TRBV6-1,13,TRBJ2-7,.,.
CASSLVAGGPNNEQFF,TGTGCCAGCAGCTTAGTAGCGGGAGGGCCTAACAATGAGCAGTTCTTC,TRBV7-3,16,TRBJ2-1,.,TRBD2
CASSSGTYGYTF,TGTGCCAGCAGCTCCGGGACTTATGGCTACACCTTC,TRBV5-4,12,TRBJ1-2,.,.
CASSMWETGELFF,TGTGCCAGTAGTATGTGGGAGACCGGGGAGCTGTTTTTT,TRBV19,13,TRBJ2-2,.,.
CASSHSTGGSYNEQFF,TGCGCCAGCAGCCACTCCACAGGGGGCTCCTACAATGAGCAGTTCTTC,TRBV5-1,16,TRBJ2-1,.,TRBD1
CASSLDRDRDLYGYTF,TGTGCCAGCAGCTTGGACCGGGACAGGGACCTCTATGGCTACACCTTC,TRBV5-6,16,TRBJ1-2,few,TRBD1
CASSPGTGGTGQPQHF,TGTGCCAGCAGCCCCGGCACAGGGGGTACCGGGCAGCCCCAGCATTTT,TRBV9,16,TRBJ1-5,.,TRBD1
CASSLLLAGGPHEQYF,TGTGCCAGCAGTTTATTGCTAGCGGGAGGGCCCCACGAGCAGTACTTC,TRBV27,16,TRBJ2-7,.,TRBD2
CASSPRGGLSSDTQYF,TGTGCCAGCAGCCCAAGGGGGGGTTTATCGTCGGATACGCAGTATTTT,TRBV7-2,16,TRBJ2-3,.,.
CASSIGWEVSYNEQFF,TGTGCCAGTAGTATAGGTTGGGAGGTTTCCTACAATGAGCAGTTCTTC,TRBV19,16,TRBJ2-1,.,.